This is a list of T cell receptor beta chains from one sample in a study of control samples from healthy donors and cancer patients. Some clones are missing from TCRdb's copy, which holds only in-frame ones; the method was immunoSEQ multiplex PCR. The sample lists 150,000 to 200,000 clones, around nine tenths occurring once. The sample consisted of blood. All receptors come from a man aged 25 to 40 in good health. Each CDR3 is given with its conserved first and last residue. Fields, in order: J gene, V gene, clone size, D gene, CDR3 DNA, CDR3 protein. D genes are given only for firm matches. A clone size is listed for some rows: how often the clone was seen (once, few, many), or a class if it is expanded.

j_gene: TRBJ2-7; v_gene: TRBV20-1; abundance: NA; d_gene: TRBD2; CDR3nt: TGCAGTGCTAGTGGACTAGCGGGACCCTACGAGCAGTACTTC; CDR3aa: CSASGLAGPYEQYF
j_gene: TRBJ1-1; v_gene: TRBV5-4; abundance: NA; d_gene: TRBD1; CDR3nt: TGTGCCAGCAGTATCCCCCAGGGGGAGAACACTGAAGCTTTCTTT; CDR3aa: CASSIPQGENTEAFF
j_gene: TRBJ2-5; v_gene: TRBV7-2; abundance: NA; d_gene: NA; CDR3nt: TGTGCCAGCAGCATCCTCGGCGGGACCGAGACCCAGTACTTC; CDR3aa: CASSILGGTETQYF
j_gene: TRBJ2-6; v_gene: TRBV6-6; abundance: NA; d_gene: NA; CDR3nt: TGTGCCAGCAGGCCCCTAGCGCCCGGGGGGGCCAACGTCCTGACTTTC; CDR3aa: CASRPLAPGGANVLTF
j_gene: TRBJ2-1; v_gene: TRBV29-1; abundance: NA; d_gene: TRBD2; CDR3nt: TGCAGCGTTGTTCGGCTAGCGGGAGGTTCTTACAATGAGCAGTTCTTC; CDR3aa: CSVVRLAGGSYNEQFF
j_gene: TRBJ2-3; v_gene: TRBV2; abundance: NA; d_gene: NA; CDR3nt: TGTGCCAGCAGTCCTGACATCCCAGATACGCAGTATTTT; CDR3aa: CASSPDIPDTQYF
j_gene: TRBJ1-4; v_gene: TRBV6-5; abundance: NA; d_gene: NA; CDR3nt: TGTGCCAGCGGCCGGGGGTGGGGGGAAAAACTGTTTTTT; CDR3aa: CASGRGWGEKLFF
j_gene: TRBJ1-2; v_gene: TRBV29-1; abundance: NA; d_gene: TRBD1; CDR3nt: TGCAGCGACGAGGGCCAGGGGGCTTATTCTGGCTACACCTTC; CDR3aa: CSDEGQGAYSGYTF
j_gene: TRBJ1-1; v_gene: TRBV6-5; abundance: NA; d_gene: NA; CDR3nt: TGTGCCAGCAGTTATTACGGGACACTTAACACTGAAGCTTTCTTT; CDR3aa: CASSYYGTLNTEAFF
j_gene: TRBJ2-2; v_gene: TRBV18; abundance: NA; d_gene: NA; CDR3nt: TGTGCCAGCTCACCAAGGGCTACAGAAAACACCGGGGAGCTGTTTTTT; CDR3aa: CASSPRATENTGELFF
j_gene: TRBJ1-1; v_gene: TRBV25-1; abundance: NA; d_gene: NA; CDR3nt: TGTGCCAGCACTCCAGGCCGAGGCACTGAAGCTTTCTTT; CDR3aa: CASTPGRGTEAFF
j_gene: TRBJ2-7; v_gene: TRBV9; abundance: NA; d_gene: TRBD2; CDR3nt: TGTGCCAGCAGCCCTCTAGCGGAGCTCTACGAGCAGTACTTC; CDR3aa: CASSPLAELYEQYF
j_gene: TRBJ2-3; v_gene: TRBV6-6; abundance: NA; d_gene: NA; CDR3nt: TGTGCCAGCAAGGGGGTTAGCACAGATACGCAGTATTTT; CDR3aa: CASKGVSTDTQYF
j_gene: TRBJ2-3; v_gene: TRBV2; abundance: once; d_gene: NA; CDR3nt: TGTGCGAGCAGGGGGGGCCGCACAGATACGCAGTATTTT; CDR3aa: CASRGGRTDTQYF
j_gene: TRBJ1-5; v_gene: TRBV30; abundance: NA; d_gene: NA; CDR3nt: TGTGCCTGGAGTGTACAGAGCAATCAGCCCCAGCATTTT; CDR3aa: CAWSVQSNQPQHF
j_gene: TRBJ2-1; v_gene: TRBV29-1; abundance: once; d_gene: NA; CDR3nt: TGCAGCGTCGCCACCGTCATGGACAATGAGCAGTTCTTC; CDR3aa: CSVATVMDNEQFF
j_gene: TRBJ2-7; v_gene: TRBV25-1; abundance: few; d_gene: NA; CDR3nt: TGTGCCAGCAGTGACCCCCCCGGGCTCGGCTACGAGCAGTACTTC; CDR3aa: CASSDPPGLGYEQYF
j_gene: TRBJ2-1; v_gene: TRBV9; abundance: NA; d_gene: NA; CDR3nt: TGTGCCAGCAGCGTAGGCCCCGGCTCGGAGCAGTTCTTC; CDR3aa: CASSVGPGSEQFF
j_gene: TRBJ1-1; v_gene: TRBV5-4; abundance: NA; d_gene: NA; CDR3nt: TGTGCCAGCAGCTTGGAGGGTCGTAGGAATCACGCTTTCTTT; CDR3aa: CASSLEGRRNHAFF
j_gene: TRBJ2-3; v_gene: TRBV25-1; abundance: NA; d_gene: NA; CDR3nt: TGTGCCAGCAGTGAATATAAGGGGAGAGCAGATACGCAGTATTTT; CDR3aa: CASSEYKGRADTQYF
j_gene: TRBJ2-3; v_gene: TRBV3-1/TRBV3-2; abundance: NA; d_gene: NA; CDR3nt: TGTGCCAGCAGCCAAGATACCCTAGCTCCCGGTACGCAGTATTTT; CDR3aa: CASSQDTLAPGTQYF
j_gene: TRBJ2-2; v_gene: TRBV9; abundance: NA; d_gene: NA; CDR3nt: TGTGCCAGCAGCACGCGGGACGGGAACACCGGGGAGCTGTTTTTT; CDR3aa: CASSTRDGNTGELFF
j_gene: TRBJ2-2; v_gene: TRBV4-3; abundance: NA; d_gene: NA; CDR3nt: TGCGCCAGCAGCCAAGATGGTAATACACCCGGGGAGCTGTTTTTT; CDR3aa: CASSQDGNTPGELFF
j_gene: TRBJ1-4; v_gene: TRBV15; abundance: NA; d_gene: NA; CDR3nt: TGTGCCACCAGCAGAGATGCTATCGGAAAACTGTTTTTT; CDR3aa: CATSRDAIGKLFF
j_gene: TRBJ2-1; v_gene: TRBV19; abundance: once; d_gene: NA; CDR3nt: TGTGCCAGTAGTGGGCCTGCGGGAAACCTTTACAATGAGCAGTTCTTC; CDR3aa: CASSGPAGNLYNEQFF
j_gene: TRBJ1-6; v_gene: TRBV6-5; abundance: NA; d_gene: NA; CDR3nt: TGTGCCAGCAGTTACTCAGGCCGGGCCTATAATTCACCCCTCCACTTT; CDR3aa: CASSYSGRAYNSPLHF
j_gene: TRBJ2-2; v_gene: TRBV27; abundance: NA; d_gene: NA; CDR3nt: TGTGCCAGCAGTTTATCTGCGGGACTTGGAAACACCGGGGAGCTGTTTTTT; CDR3aa: CASSLSAGLGNTGELFF
j_gene: TRBJ2-7; v_gene: TRBV2; abundance: NA; d_gene: NA; CDR3nt: TGTGCCAGCAGGTACAGAGTTGGAAACTACGAGCAGTACTTC; CDR3aa: CASRYRVGNYEQYF
j_gene: TRBJ1-5; v_gene: TRBV2; abundance: NA; d_gene: NA; CDR3nt: TGTGCCAGCAGTGTAGTGGGAAGCGGCAATCAGCCCCAGCATTTT; CDR3aa: CASSVVGSGNQPQHF
j_gene: TRBJ2-5; v_gene: TRBV6-5; abundance: NA; d_gene: TRBD1; CDR3nt: TGTGCCAGCGGGGTGGGACAGGGGATGAGGGAGACCCAGTACTTC; CDR3aa: CASGVGQGMRETQYF
j_gene: TRBJ2-4; v_gene: TRBV28; abundance: NA; d_gene: TRBD1; CDR3nt: TGTGCCAGCAGCATTTGGGGGACAGGTCTCGCCAAAAACATTCAGTACTTC; CDR3aa: CASSIWGTGLAKNIQYF
j_gene: TRBJ2-3; v_gene: TRBV6-5; abundance: NA; d_gene: TRBD2; CDR3nt: TGTGCCAGCAGTTCGGGACTAGCGGTGGAGTATTTT; CDR3aa: CASSSGLAVEYF